The next 29 T cell receptor beta chains were all read from a single sample in a study of cytomegalovirus exposure and HLA in healthy donors (dated by TCRdb to about 2017). Library preparation was by the immunoSEQ multiplex PCR assay. For the multiplex PCR, a mixture combining 60 forward primers for TCR Vbeta segments and 13 reverse primers for TCR Jbeta segments was used. This immuneACCESS table, as held by TCRdb, lists in-frame sequences with V and J called but not all clones. Of the missing ones, under half trace to an unresolved V gene in checked studies; the others have no known cause. This sample gives around 150,000 clones in total; nearly 80% of them show up just once. The leading ten clones occupy roughly 2.3% of the sample. Source material: PBMCs. Receptors originate from a man aged 25 to 40 in good health and CMV-seronegative.

A single count supports this clone. The V call is TRBV5-1, the J call TRBJ2-1; 9 bases agree with TRBD1. The CDR3 is 15 amino acids. The germline CDR1 and CDR2 sequences are SGHRS and YFSETQ. The ends lost 2 bases at V and 2 bases at J; junction bases unmatched: 2. The CDR3 sequence is CASSFGTGTYNEQFF. CDR3 sequence (DNA): TGCGCCAGCAGCTTCGGGACAGGGACCTACAATGAGCAGTTCTTC.

This clone was detected once. J is TRBJ1-3 and V is TRBV6-5; 7 bases agree with TRBD1. The V gene's germline CDR1 is MNHEY and CDR2 SVGAGI. The CDR3 is 14 residues long. V shed 11 bases, J shed 0 bases, and the junction held 7 bases outside the gene matches. The CDR3 sequence: CACGQDFSGNTIYF. In DNA form, the CDR3 reads TGTGCCTGTGGACAGGACTTCTCTGGAAACACCATATATTTT.

The J gene is TRBJ1-3, the V gene TRBV7-8; 9 positions agree with TRBD1. V lost 3 bases, J lost 0 bases, and 3 bases stayed unmatched. Germline V lookup: CDR1 SGHVS, CDR2 FQNEAQ. The CDR3 totals 16 residues. The CDR3 coding sequence is TGTGCCAGCAGCTTGGGACAGGGCAACTCTGGAAACACCATATATTTT. This translates into CASSLGQGNSGNTIYF. Full variable domain (missing parts from reference TRBV7-8 and TRBJ1-3): GAGVSQSPRYKVAKRGQDVALRCDPISGHVSLFWYQQALGQGPEFLTYFQNEAQLDKSGLPSDRFFAERPEGSVSTLKIQRTQQEDSAVYLCASSLGQGNSGNTIYFGEGSWLTVV.

This clone has just a few counts. This chain joins TRBV27 and TRBJ1-1; the D is unclear. Germline CDR1 MNHEY, CDR2 SMNVEV (reference sequence). The germline V and J ends were trimmed by 3 bases and 3 bases, with 8 bases remaining between them. This CDR3 region has 13 residues. The DNA of the CDR3 is TGTGCCAGCAGTTTGGCGGACTACACTGAAGCTTTCTTT. It yields the protein CASSLADYTEAFF.

A single count supports this clone. This rearrangement joins TRBV28 to TRBJ2-3; 7 nucleotides line up with TRBD2. The CDR3 sequence is 15 residues long. Germline values: CDR1 MDHEN, CDR2 SYDVKM. V lost 6 bases and J lost 2; bases outside the gene matches: 8. The CDR3 bases are TGTGCCAGCAGGCTACCTAGCGGCCTCACAGATACGCAGTATTTT. Translated, it gives CASRLPSGLTDTQYF.

The V and J genes are TRBV11-2 and TRBJ2-2, with a weak D call TRBD2 (6 bases). The CDR3 is 14 residues long. V dropped 5 bases and J dropped 1 base, with 8 bases sitting between them. Germline-derived CDR1 and CDR2 are SGHAT and FQNNGV. The CDR3 is CASSRRGNTGELFF. The CDR3 bases are TGTGCCAGCAGCCGGAGGGGGAACACCGGGGAGCTGTTTTTT.

The chain combines TRBV14 with TRBJ2-7; 10 nucleotides align to TRBD1. Germline CDR1 is SGHDN and CDR2 is FVKESK. The length of the CDR3 is 16 residues. V trimming: 3 bases; J trimming: 2 bases; junction bases outside the gene matches: 7. CDR3 sequence reads: CASSQLGTGAPYEQYF. The CDR3 DNA is TGTGCCAGCAGCCAGCTCGGGACAGGGGCTCCCTACGAGCAGTACTTC.

The chain is built from TRBV25-1 and TRBJ1-3; the D gene is possibly TRBD1 (5 bases). V was clipped by 3 bases and J by 3 bases, with 9 bases between them. Germline CDR1 reads MGHDK; CDR2 reads SYGVNS. CDR3 length: 14 amino acids. The CDR3 DNA sequence: TGTGCCAGCAGTGAGGGGGGTAGTGGAAACACCATATATTTT. Its protein is CASSEGGSGNTIYF. Supplemented by reference TRBV25-1 and TRBJ1-3, the full variable domain reads EADIYQTPRYLVIGTGKKITLECSQTMGHDKMYWYQQDPGMELHLIHYSYGVNSTEKGDLSSESTVSRIRTEHFPLTLESARPSHTSQYLCASSEGGSGNTIYFGEGSWLTVV.

The V call is TRBV6-1, the J call TRBJ2-7; TRBD2 might be the D (6 bases). Germline CDR1 and CDR2: MNHNS and SASEGT. The germline V and J ends were trimmed by 7 bases and 6 bases, with 16 bases remaining between them. The CDR3 extends over 13 amino acids. The CDR3 sequence is CASTRLGEAEQYF. The DNA for the CDR3 is TGTGCCAGCACTCGGTTAGGGGAGGCCGAGCAGTACTTC.

The rearrangement links TRBV7-2 to TRBJ1-4; a possible D gene is TRBD1 (6 bases). Germline CDR1 is SGHTA and CDR2 is FQGNSA. Trimming removed 6 bases at V and 5 bases at J, with 10 bases between. This CDR3 is 13 amino acids long. The CDR3 reads CASSQGLNEKLFF. The CDR3 nucleotides read TGTGCCAGCAGTCAGGGGCTCAATGAAAAACTGTTTTTT.

This clone was counted once. The chain combines TRBV18 with TRBJ1-2; the D is unclear. The CDR3 consists of 14 residues. Trimming stripped 4 bases from V and 3 bases from J, with 12 bases between. Germline V gene data show CDR1 as KGHSH and CDR2 as LQKENI. CDR3 sequence: CASSQSQEDYGYTF. CDR3 bases: TGTGCCAGCTCACAAAGTCAGGAGGACTATGGCTACACCTTC.

This chain connects TRBV30 to TRBJ2-1; the D gene is possibly TRBD1 (6 bases). V dropped 5 bases and J dropped 3 bases, with 11 bases sitting between them. Per the germline V gene, CDR1 is GTSNPN and CDR2 is SVGIG (reference sequence). The CDR3 length is 13 residues. CDR3 protein: CAWGGPGYNEQFF. The CDR3 DNA is TGTGCCTGGGGGGGCCCCGGCTACAATGAGCAGTTCTTC.

The CDR3 DNA sequence: TGTGCCAGCAGCTCTCAAGCACGATCCGAGCAGTACTTC. It yields the protein CASSSQARSEQYF. The chain joins TRBV9 to TRBJ2-7; D is ambiguous. V lost 4 bases, J lost 6 bases, and 14 bases lay in between. In germline, CDR1 is SGDLS, CDR2 YYNGEE. This CDR3 comprises 13 residues.

This clone appeared a few times. V and J are TRBV30 and TRBJ2-6; D may be TRBD2 (6 bases). This CDR3 spans 15 amino acids. The germline V gene encodes CDR1 GTSNPN and CDR2 SVGIG (reference sequence). V lost 2 bases and J 2 bases, leaving 10 bases between the germline ends. The CDR3 DNA reads as TGTGCCTGGAGTACTTCGGGGGCTGGGGCCAACGTCCTGACTTTC. It is translated as CAWSTSGAGANVLTF. Full variable domain (missing parts from reference TRBV30 and TRBJ2-6): SQTIHQWPATLVQPVGSPLSLECTVEGTSNPNLYWYRQAAGRGLQLLFYSVGIGQISSEVPQNLSASRPQDRQFILSSKKLLLSDSGFYLCAWSTSGAGANVLTFGAGSRLTVL.

V gene TRBV30 combines with J gene TRBJ2-7, with D possibly TRBD2 on 5 matching bases. The CDR3 has 15 amino acids. CDR1 GTSNPN and CDR2 SVGIG come from the germline V gene (reference sequence). V lost 0 bases and J lost 2, with 14 bases in between. The CDR3 reads CAWSVLSGKAYEQYF. For the CDR3, the DNA is TGTGCCTGGAGTGTACTCTCGGGAAAAGCCTACGAGCAGTACTTC.

The chain recombines TRBV28 with TRBJ2-3; 9 bases map to TRBD1. The germline V gene encodes CDR1 MDHEN and CDR2 SYDVKM. V dropped 6 bases and J dropped 1; count of bases not matched to a gene: 2. The length of the CDR3 is 14 residues. The CDR3 DNA follows: TGTGCCAGCAGCCGGACAGGGGGCACAGATACGCAGTATTTT. It is translated as CASSRTGGTDTQYF.

The chain is built from TRBV6-1 and TRBJ1-5, with D uncertain. This CDR3 is 12 amino acids long. Trimming removed 6 bases from V and 3 bases from J, with 6 bases in between. The germline CDR1 and CDR2 sequences are MNHNS and SASEGT. Written as DNA, the CDR3 is TGTGCCAGCAGGGAGACCAATCAGCCCCAGCATTTT. Its translation: CASRETNQPQHF.

The chain uses TRBV6-5 and TRBJ2-2, with D uncertain. Per germline, CDR1 MNHEY and CDR2 SVGAGI. The V gene lost 6 bases and the J gene lost 6 bases, with 11 bases spanning the gap. The CDR3 covers 13 residues. CDR3 residues: CASSPESPGELFF. The CDR3 DNA is TGTGCCAGCAGCCCGGAGTCTCCCGGGGAGCTGTTTTTT.

V and J are TRBV5-8 and TRBJ1-2; no reliable D call. The CDR3 totals 12 residues. Trimming pared 3 bases from V and 1 base from J, leaving 4 bases between. In germline, CDR1 is SGHTS, CDR2 YDEGEE. CDR3 in DNA: TGTGCCAGCAGCTCCAATAACTATGGCTACACCTTC. It is translated as CASSSNNYGYTF.

The chain uses TRBV28 and TRBJ2-7; 7 bases are shared with TRBD2. V lost 5 bases and J lost 3; bases outside the gene matches: 13. Germline V gene data show CDR1 as MDHEN and CDR2 as SYDVKM. CDR3 length equals 16 residues. CDR3 nucleotides: TGTGCCAGCAGTCCACTCTCAGGGACTATCAACTACGAGCAGTACTTC. This translates into CASSPLSGTINYEQYF.

V and J are TRBV10-3 and TRBJ2-7; maybe TRBD2 (5 bases). The CDR3 consists of 12 residues. V was cut by 6 bases and J by 0 bases, with 6 bases left in between. CDR1 and CDR2 from the germline V gene are ENHRY and SYGVKD. The CDR3 bases are TGTGCCATCAGGGGGAGCTCCTACGAGCAGTACTTC. This codes for CAIRGSSYEQYF.

V is TRBV5-1 and J is TRBJ1-1; D is possibly TRBD1 (6 bases). CDR1 is SGHRS, CDR2 YFSETQ, per germline. The CDR3 totals 14 residues. V gave up 2 bases and J gave up 4 bases, with 12 bases separating them. The CDR3 bases are TGCGCCAGCAGCTTTACAGGGAGTCGCACTGAAGCTTTCTTT. Translation: CASSFTGSRTEAFF.

This clone has a handful of counts. As DNA, the CDR3 is TGTGCCAGCAGTGGGACAGGGGGCGCTTGGGAAAAACTGTTTTTT. Its protein is CASSGTGGAWEKLFF. This chain joins TRBV2 and TRBJ1-4; 11 nucleotides agree with TRBD1. Germline CDR1 reads SNHLY; CDR2 reads FYNNEI. CDR3 length equals 15 residues. The trim removed 4 bases at V and 8 bases at J, leaving 6 bases unmatched.

This clone has more than one count but fewer than ten. The CDR3 here is CASSFYFRGTEAFF. DNA for the CDR3: TGTGCCAGCAGTTTCTATTTCCGGGGGACTGAAGCTTTCTTT. The chain carries TRBV27 and TRBJ1-1; possibly TRBD1 for D (5 bases). CDR3 length: 14 amino acids. Germline loops: CDR1 MNHEY, CDR2 SMNVEV (reference sequence). The ends were cut back, 3 bases at V and 5 bases at J, with 13 bases in the middle.

The V gene is TRBV15, the J gene TRBJ2-7, with D hard to call. Trimming pared 0 bases from V and 1 base from J, leaving 7 bases between. The CDR3 length is 14 residues. Germline V gives CDR1 LNHNV, CDR2 YYDKDF (reference sequence). The CDR3 here is CATSRDRGSYEQYF. CDR3 DNA: TGTGCCACCAGCAGAGATCGAGGTTCCTACGAGCAGTACTTC.

The genes are TRBV6-1 and TRBJ2-1; 8 positions match TRBD2. V gave up 7 bases and J gave up 10 bases; unmatched junction bases: 15. The CDR3 is made up of 15 amino acids. From germline, CDR1 is MNHNS and CDR2 SASEGT. The CDR3 sequence is CASKPKVAGSNEQFF. The CDR3 DNA reads TGTGCCAGCAAACCCAAGGTAGCGGGATCTAACGAGCAGTTCTTC.

The chain employs TRBV18 and TRBJ2-5, with D perhaps matching TRBD2 (6 bases). This CDR3 has 15 amino acids. The germline V and J ends were trimmed by 1 base and 0 bases, with 9 bases remaining between them. The germline CDR1 and CDR2 sequences are KGHSH and LQKENI. For the CDR3, the DNA is TGTGCCAGCTCACCACAAGGCGGGAACCAAGAGACCCAGTACTTC. Its protein product is CASSPQGGNQETQYF.

The J gene is TRBJ2-5, the V gene TRBV28, with TRBD2 matching over 8 bases. Germline trimming cut 6 bases from V and 3 bases from J; bases unmatched to any gene: 12. The CDR3 has 16 amino acids. Germline CDR1 and CDR2: MDHEN and SYDVKM. CDR3 loop: CASSPQAEAGEETQYF. The CDR3 DNA follows: TGTGCCAGCAGCCCCCAGGCGGAAGCGGGAGAAGAGACCCAGTACTTC.

The chain has TRBV7-6 and TRBJ1-2, with 9 bases identical to TRBD1. The germline gives CDR1 SGHVS, CDR2 FNYEAQ. The V segment lost 5 bases and the J segment 4 bases; nucleotides outside the gene matches: 14. There are 17 residues in the CDR3. The DNA of the CDR3 is TGTGCCAGCAGCCAACAGGGGGCCGACTTCAGCGGCTATGGCTACACCTTC. Translating it yields CASSQQGADFSGYGYTF. The complete variable domain, with remaining parts taken from reference TRBV7-6 and TRBJ1-2, reads GAGVSQSPRYKVTKRGQDVALRCDPISGHVSLYWYRQALGQGPEFLTYFNYEAQQDKSGLPNDRFSAERPEGSISTLTIQRTEQRDSAMYRCASSQQGADFSGYGYTFGSGTRLTVV.